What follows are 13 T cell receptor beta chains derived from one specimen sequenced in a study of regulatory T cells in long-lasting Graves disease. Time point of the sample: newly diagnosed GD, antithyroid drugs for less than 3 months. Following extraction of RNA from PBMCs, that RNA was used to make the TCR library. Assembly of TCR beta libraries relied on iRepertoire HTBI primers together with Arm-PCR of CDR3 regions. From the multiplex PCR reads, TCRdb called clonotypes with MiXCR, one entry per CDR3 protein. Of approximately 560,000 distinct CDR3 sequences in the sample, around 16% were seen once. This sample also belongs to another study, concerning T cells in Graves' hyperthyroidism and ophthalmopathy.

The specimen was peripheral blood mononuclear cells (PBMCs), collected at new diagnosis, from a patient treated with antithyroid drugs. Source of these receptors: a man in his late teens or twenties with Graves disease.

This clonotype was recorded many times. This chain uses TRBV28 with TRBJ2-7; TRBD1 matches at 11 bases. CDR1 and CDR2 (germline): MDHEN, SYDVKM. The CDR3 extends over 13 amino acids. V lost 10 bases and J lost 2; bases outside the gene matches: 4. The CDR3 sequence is CATSGQGAYEQYF. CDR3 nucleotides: TGTGCCACCTCGGGACAGGGGGCCTACGAGCAGTACTTC.

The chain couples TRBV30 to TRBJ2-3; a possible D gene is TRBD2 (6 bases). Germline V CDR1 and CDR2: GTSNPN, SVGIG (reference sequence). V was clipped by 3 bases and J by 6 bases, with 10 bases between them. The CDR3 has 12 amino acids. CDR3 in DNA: TGTGCCTGGAGCGGGAGTGGGGATACGCAGTATTTT. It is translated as CAWSGSGDTQYF.

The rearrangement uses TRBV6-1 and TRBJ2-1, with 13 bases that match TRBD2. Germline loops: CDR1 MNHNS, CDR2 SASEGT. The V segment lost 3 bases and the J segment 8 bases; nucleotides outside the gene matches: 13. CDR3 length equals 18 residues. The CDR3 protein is CASSDSLRTSGSKDEQFF. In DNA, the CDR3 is TGTGCCAGCAGTGACTCACTTCGGACTAGCGGGAGTAAGGATGAGCAGTTCTTC.

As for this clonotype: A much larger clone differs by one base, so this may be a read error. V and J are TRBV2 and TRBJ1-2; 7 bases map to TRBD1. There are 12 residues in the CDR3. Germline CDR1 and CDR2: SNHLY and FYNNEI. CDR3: CANSAQGEGYTF. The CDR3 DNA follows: TGTGCCAACAGTGCCCAGGGGGAGGGCTACACCTTC.

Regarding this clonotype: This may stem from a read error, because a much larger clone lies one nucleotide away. CDR3 region: CASSLGPKGQYF. CDR3 DNA sequence: TGTGCCAGCAGCTTAGGGCCAAAAGGGCAGTACTTC. This chain connects TRBV13 to TRBJ2-7; D call uncertain. The CDR3 length is 12 residues. Germline CDR1 and CDR2: PRHDT and FYEKMQ (reference sequence). Trimming took 0 bases from V and 9 from J, leaving 9 bases between them. Drawing the rest from reference TRBV13 and TRBJ2-7, the complete variable domain is AAGVIQSPRHLIKEKRETATLKCYPIPRHDTVYWYQQGPGQDPQFLISFYEKMQSDKGSIPDRFSAQQFSDYHSELNMSSLELGDSALYFCASSLGPKGQYFGPGTRLTVT.

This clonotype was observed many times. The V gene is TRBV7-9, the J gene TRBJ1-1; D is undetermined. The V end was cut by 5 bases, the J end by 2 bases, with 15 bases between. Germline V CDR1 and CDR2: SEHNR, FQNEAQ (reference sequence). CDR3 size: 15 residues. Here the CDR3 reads CASSPVSGVNTEAFF. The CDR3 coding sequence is TGTGCCAGCAGCCCCGTCTCGGGAGTCAACACTGAAGCTTTCTTT.

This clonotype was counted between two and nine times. The chain's CDR3 is CATGVSGGNTGELFF. The CDR3 DNA is TGTGCCACCGGAGTGAGCGGGGGGAACACCGGGGAGCTGTTTTTT. The V gene is TRBV2, the J gene TRBJ2-2, with 8 bases identical to TRBD2. CDR1 SNHLY and CDR2 FYNNEI come from the germline V gene. Germline trimming cut 10 bases from V and 1 base from J; bases unmatched to any gene: 8. The CDR3 covers 15 residues. Full variable domain (outside the CDR3, taken from reference TRBV2 and TRBJ2-2): EPEVTQTPSHQVTQMGQEVILRCVPISNHLYFYWYRQILGQKVEFLVSFYNNEISEKSEIFDDQFSVERPDGSNFTLKIRSTKLEDSAMYFCATGVSGGNTGELFFGEGSRLTVL.

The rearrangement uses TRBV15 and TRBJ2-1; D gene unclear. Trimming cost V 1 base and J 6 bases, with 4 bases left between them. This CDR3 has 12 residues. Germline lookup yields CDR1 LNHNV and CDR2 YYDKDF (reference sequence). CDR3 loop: CATSRASNEQFF. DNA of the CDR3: TGTGCCACCAGCAGAGCCAGCAATGAGCAGTTCTTC.

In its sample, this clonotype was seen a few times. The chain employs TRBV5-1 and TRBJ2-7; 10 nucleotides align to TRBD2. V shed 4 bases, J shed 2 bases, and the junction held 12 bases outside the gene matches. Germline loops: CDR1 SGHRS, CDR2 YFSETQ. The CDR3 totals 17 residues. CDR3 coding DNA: TGCGCCAGCAGCCCGCGTTCTCCTAGCGGGAGTACCTACGAGCAGTACTTC. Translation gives CASSPRSPSGSTYEQYF.

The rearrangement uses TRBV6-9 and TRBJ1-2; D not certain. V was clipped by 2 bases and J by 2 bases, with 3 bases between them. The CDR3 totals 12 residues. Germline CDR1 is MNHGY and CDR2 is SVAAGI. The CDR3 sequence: CASSYINYGYTF. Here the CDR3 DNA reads TGTGCCAGCAGTTATATCAACTATGGCTACACCTTC.

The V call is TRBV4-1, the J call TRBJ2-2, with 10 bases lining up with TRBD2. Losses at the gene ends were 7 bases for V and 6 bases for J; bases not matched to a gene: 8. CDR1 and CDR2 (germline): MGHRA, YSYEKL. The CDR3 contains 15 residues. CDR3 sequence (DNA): TGCGCCAGCACGCTAGCGGGAGATTTTCCCGGGGAGCTGTTTTTT. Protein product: CASTLAGDFPGELFF.

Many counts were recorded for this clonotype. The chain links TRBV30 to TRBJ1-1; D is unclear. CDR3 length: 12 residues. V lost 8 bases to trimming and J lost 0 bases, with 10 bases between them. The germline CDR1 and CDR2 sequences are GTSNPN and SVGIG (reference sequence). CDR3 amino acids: CAQAGLNTEAFF. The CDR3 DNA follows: TGTGCCCAGGCAGGCTTGAACACTGAAGCTTTCTTT. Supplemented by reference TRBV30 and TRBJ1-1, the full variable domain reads SQTIHQWPATLVQPVGSPLSLECTVEGTSNPNLYWYRQAAGRGLQLLFYSVGIGQISSEVPQNLSASRPQDRQFILSSKKLLLSDSGFYLCAQAGLNTEAFFGQGTRLTVV.

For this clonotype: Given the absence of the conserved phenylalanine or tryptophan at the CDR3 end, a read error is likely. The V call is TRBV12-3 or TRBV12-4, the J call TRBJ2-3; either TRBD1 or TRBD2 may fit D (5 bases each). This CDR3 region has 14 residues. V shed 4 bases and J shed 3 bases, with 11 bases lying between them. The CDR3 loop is CASSSEGKTDTQYL. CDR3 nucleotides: TGTGCCAGCAGTTCTGAGGGGAAAACAGATACGCAGTATCTT.